What follows describes a single T cell receptor beta chain. No antigen is known for it. A read error is possible here, since a much larger clone lies one base away. This entry comes from a study of response to subunit inactivated influenza vaccine. Overall study results and limits: There was a suggestion from the authors that each seasonal influenza vaccination recruits few new T cells.

TCRdb reanalysed the RT-PCR reads using MiXCR and keeps one entry per CDR3 protein. Of fewer than 750,000 distinct CDR3 sequences listed, 11% to 15% are singletons. Germline values: CDR1 SGHRS, CDR2 YFSETQ. This CDR3 contains 15 residues. The source material was PBMCs from blood, sampled roughly 12 days after vaccination. The clonotype was recovered from a man in his forties or fifties who received an inactivated influenza vaccine. This chain joins TRBV5-1 and TRBJ1-4, with no clear D. CDR3 DNA: TGCTCCAGCAGCTTGCCCGCAGTGGGAAATGAAAAACTGTTTTTT. Protein sequence: CSSSLPAVGNEKLFF.